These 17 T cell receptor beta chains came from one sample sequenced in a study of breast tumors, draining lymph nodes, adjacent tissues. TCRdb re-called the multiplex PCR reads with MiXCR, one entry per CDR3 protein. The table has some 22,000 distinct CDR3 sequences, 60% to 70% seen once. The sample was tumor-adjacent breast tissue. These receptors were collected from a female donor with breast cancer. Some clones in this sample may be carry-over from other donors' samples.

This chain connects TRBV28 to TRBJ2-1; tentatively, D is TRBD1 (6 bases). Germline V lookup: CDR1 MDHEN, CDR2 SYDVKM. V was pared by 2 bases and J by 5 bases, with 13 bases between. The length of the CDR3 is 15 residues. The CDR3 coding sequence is TGTGCCAGCAGTTTAATGGACAGTAGGAACAATGAGCAGTTCTTC. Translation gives CASSLMDSRNNEQFF.

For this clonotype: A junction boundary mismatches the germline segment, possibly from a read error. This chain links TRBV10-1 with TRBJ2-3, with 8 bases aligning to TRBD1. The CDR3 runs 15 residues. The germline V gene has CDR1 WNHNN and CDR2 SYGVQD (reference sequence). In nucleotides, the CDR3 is TGTGCCAGTAGTATTGAGACAGGGGTAAAAGATACGCAGTATTTT. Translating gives CASSIETGVKDTQYF.

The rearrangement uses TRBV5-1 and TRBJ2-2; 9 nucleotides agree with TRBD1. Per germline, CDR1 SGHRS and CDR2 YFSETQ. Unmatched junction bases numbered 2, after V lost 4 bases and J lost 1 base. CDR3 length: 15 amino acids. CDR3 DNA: TGCGCCAGCAGCCAGGGACAGGGGAACACCGGGGAGCTGTTTTTT. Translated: CASSQGQGNTGELFF.

The DNA for the CDR3 is TGTGCCACCTGGTCCGGGGGAAGCGGCTACACCTTC. It yields the protein CATWSGGSGYTF. The chain has TRBV24-1 and TRBJ1-2; a possible D gene is TRBD1 (5 bases). Trimming removed 9 bases from V and 8 bases from J, with 15 bases in between. The CDR3 runs 12 residues. Germline lookup yields CDR1 KGHDR and CDR2 SFDVKD.

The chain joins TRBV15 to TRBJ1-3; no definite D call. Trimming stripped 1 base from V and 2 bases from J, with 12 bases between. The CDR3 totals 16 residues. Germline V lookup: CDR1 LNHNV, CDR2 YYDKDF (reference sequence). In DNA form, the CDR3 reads TGTGCCACCAGCAGAGGGGGTTCCCAACCTGGAAACACCATATATTTT. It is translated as CATSRGGSQPGNTIYF.

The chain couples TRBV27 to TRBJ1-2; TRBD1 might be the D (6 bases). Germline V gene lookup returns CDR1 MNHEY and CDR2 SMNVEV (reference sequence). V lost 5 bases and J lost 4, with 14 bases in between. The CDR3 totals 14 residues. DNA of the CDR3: TGTGCCAGCAGTGCACACACAGGGATCTATGGCTACACCTTC. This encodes CASSAHTGIYGYTF.

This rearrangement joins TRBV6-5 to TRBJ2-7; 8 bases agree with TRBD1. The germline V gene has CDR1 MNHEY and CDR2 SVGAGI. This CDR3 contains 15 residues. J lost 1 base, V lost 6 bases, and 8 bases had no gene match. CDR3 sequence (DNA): TGTGCCAGCAGCCCCGCGACAGGGGCTTCCTACGAGCAGTACTTC. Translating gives CASSPATGASYEQYF.

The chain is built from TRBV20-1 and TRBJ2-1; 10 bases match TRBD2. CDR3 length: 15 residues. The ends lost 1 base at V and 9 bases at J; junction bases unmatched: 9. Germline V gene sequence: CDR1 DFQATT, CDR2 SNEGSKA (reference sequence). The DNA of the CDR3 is TGCAGTGCTAGAGGGGCTAGCGGGAGTGGTAGTGAGCAGTTCTTC. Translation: CSARGASGSGSEQFF.

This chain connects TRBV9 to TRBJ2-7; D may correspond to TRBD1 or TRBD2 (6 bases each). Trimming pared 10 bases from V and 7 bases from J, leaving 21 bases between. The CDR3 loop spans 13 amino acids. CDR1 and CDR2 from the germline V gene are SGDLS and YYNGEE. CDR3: CAGGRGVSGEQYF. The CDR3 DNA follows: TGTGCCGGAGGTAGGGGGGTCTCTGGGGAGCAGTACTTC.

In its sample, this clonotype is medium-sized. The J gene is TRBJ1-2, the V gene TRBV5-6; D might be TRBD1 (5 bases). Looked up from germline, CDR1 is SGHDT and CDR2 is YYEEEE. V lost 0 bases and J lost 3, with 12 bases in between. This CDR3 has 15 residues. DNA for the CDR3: TGTGCCAGCAGCTTGGACGGCGGGGGTTACTATGGCTACACCTTC. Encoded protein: CASSLDGGGYYGYTF.

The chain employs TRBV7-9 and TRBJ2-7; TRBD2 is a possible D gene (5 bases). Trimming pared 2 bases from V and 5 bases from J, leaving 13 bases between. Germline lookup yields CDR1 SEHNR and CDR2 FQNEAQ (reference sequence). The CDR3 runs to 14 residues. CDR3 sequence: CASSLQRAGNEQYF. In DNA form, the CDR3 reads TGTGCCAGCAGCTTACAGAGGGCCGGGAACGAGCAGTACTTC.

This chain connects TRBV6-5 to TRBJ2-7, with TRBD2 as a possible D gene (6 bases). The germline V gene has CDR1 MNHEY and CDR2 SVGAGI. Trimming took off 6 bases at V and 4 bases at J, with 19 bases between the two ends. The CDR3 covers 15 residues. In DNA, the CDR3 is TGTGCCAGCAGAACCTCGGGTCTAGCGATTTACGAGCAGTACTTC. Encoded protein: CASRTSGLAIYEQYF.

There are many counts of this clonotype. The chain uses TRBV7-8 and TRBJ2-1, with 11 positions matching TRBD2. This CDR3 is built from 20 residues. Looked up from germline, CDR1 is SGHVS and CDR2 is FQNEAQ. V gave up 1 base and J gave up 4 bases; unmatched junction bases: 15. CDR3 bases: TGTGCCAGCAGCTTAGAGTTTCAGCTAGCGGGGGGCCAAATTTACAATGAGCAGTTCTTC. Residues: CASSLEFQLAGGQIYNEQFF.

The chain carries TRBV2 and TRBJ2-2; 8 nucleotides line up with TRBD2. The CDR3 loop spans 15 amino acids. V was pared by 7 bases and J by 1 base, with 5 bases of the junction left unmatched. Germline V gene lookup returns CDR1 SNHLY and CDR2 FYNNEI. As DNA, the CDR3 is TGTGCCAGCACAGAAAGCGGGAGGAACACCGGGGAGCTGTTTTTT. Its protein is CASTESGRNTGELFF.

The CDR3 bases are TGCAGTGCTAGAGAAGGAGGTCCGAAGACCCAGTACTTC. It yields the protein CSAREGGPKTQYF. The V call is TRBV20-1, the J call TRBJ2-5, with D possibly TRBD2 on 5 matching bases. The CDR3 sequence is 13 residues long. The V gene's germline CDR1 is DFQATT and CDR2 SNEGSKA (reference sequence). With 0 bases removed from V and 6 bases from J, the gap between germline ends came to 11 bases.

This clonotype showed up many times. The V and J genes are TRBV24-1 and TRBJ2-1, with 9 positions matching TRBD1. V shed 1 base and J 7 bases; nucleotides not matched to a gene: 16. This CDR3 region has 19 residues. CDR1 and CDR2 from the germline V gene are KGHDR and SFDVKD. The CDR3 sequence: CATSDLGQGTGLGLNEQFF. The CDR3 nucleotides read TGTGCCACCAGTGATTTAGGACAGGGGACGGGTTTGGGGCTGAATGAGCAGTTCTTC.

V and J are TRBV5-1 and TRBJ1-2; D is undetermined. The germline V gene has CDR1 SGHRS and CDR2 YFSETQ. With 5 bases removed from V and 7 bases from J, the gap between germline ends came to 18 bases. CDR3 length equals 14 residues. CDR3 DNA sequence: TGCGCCAGCAGGGCTGGGGAGTCCGGCTGTGGCTACACCTTC. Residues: CASRAGESGCGYTF.